This is a list of T cell receptor beta chains from one sample in a study of blood T cell repertoires in COVID-19. The protocol was immunoSEQ multiplex PCR, while the TCRdb copy is restricted to in-frame clones and leaves out a portion. Among roughly 130,000 clones listed, about 85% were seen once. The sample comprised peripheral blood. Every receptor here comes from a woman aged 70-85 years with COVID-19, enrolled during active disease. CDR3s include the opening cysteine and the closing phenylalanine or tryptophan. Each record gives: clone size, D gene, J gene, V gene, CDR3 DNA, CDR3 protein. D genes are given only for firm matches. The size of a clone is reported for some rows only, either as once, few or many, or as a class for expanded clones.

>-|-|TRBJ2-4|TRBV19
TGTGCCAGTAGCAGGGATCCCGCCAAAAACATTCAGTACTTC
CASSRDPAKNIQYF
>-|TRBD1|TRBJ2-4|TRBV24-1
TGTGCCACCAGTGACCTAGGACAGGTAGCCAAAAACATTCAGTACTTC
CATSDLGQVAKNIQYF
>-|TRBD2|TRBJ2-1|TRBV12-5
TGTGCTAGTGGTTTCTTTCCGGGGGGCAATGAGCAGTTCTTC
CASGFFPGGNEQFF
>-|TRBD2|TRBJ2-3|TRBV5-1
TGCGCCAGCAGCGTCAGCGGGGGGGCCGTAACAGATACGCAGTATTTT
CASSVSGGAVTDTQYF
>once|-|TRBJ1-6|TRBV5-5
TGTGCCAGCTCACAGGACCCCAATTCACCCCTCCACTTT
CASSQDPNSPLHF
>-|TRBD2|TRBJ2-5|TRBV9
TGTGCCAGCAGCCAAGGGGTTTTGCGGGGGGGCCAAGAGACCCAGTACTTC
CASSQGVLRGGQETQYF
>-|-|TRBJ1-1|TRBV28
TGTGCCAGCAGTTTATCAAGACGGGGCACTGAAGCTTTCTTT
CASSLSRRGTEAFF
>-|TRBD1|TRBJ2-5|TRBV29-1
TGCAGCGCGCGGCCAGGGGGCAGAGAGACCCAGTACTTC
CSARPGGRETQYF
>-|TRBD1|TRBJ1-2|TRBV6-5
TGTGCCAGCAGTTCAGGCGACCCGGGACAGTCTGGCTACACCTTC
CASSSGDPGQSGYTF
>-|TRBD2|TRBJ2-7|TRBV5-6
TGTGCCAGCAGCCGACTAGCGGGGGGAACCTACGAGCAGTACTTC
CASSRLAGGTYEQYF
>-|TRBD1|TRBJ2-7|TRBV29-1
TGCAGCGTTGCAGTGTGGGGACAGGGGTCCTACGAGCAGTACTTC
CSVAVWGQGSYEQYF
>once|TRBD1|TRBJ1-1|TRBV5-5
TGTGCCAGCAGCCTAGAATTCCGGGACAGCCTGAACACTGAAGCTTTCTTT
CASSLEFRDSLNTEAFF
>-|TRBD1|TRBJ2-3|TRBV19
TGTGCCAGTAGTACGACAGGGGTTCTCCCAGATACGCAGTATTTT
CASSTTGVLPDTQYF
>-|-|TRBJ2-7|TRBV5-6
TGTGCCAGCAGCCCCCAGGGCTACGAGCAGTACTTC
CASSPQGYEQYF
>-|TRBD1|TRBJ2-5|TRBV27
TGTGCCAGCCAGTACACAGGGGGCCAAGAGACCCAGTACTTC
CASQYTGGQETQYF
>-|-|TRBJ2-1|TRBV3-1/TRBV3-2
TGTGCCAGCAGCCTACTAGTCAATGAGCAGTTCTTC
CASSLLVNEQFF
>-|TRBD1|TRBJ1-4|TRBV7-2
TGTGCCAGCAGCTTAGGCGGACAGGGGGTACTTAATGAAAAACTGTTTTTT
CASSLGGQGVLNEKLFF
>-|-|TRBJ1-1|TRBV6-5
TGTGCCAGCGGCTCTCTGACAGGGAACACTGAAGCTTTCTTT
CASGSLTGNTEAFF
>once|-|TRBJ1-6|TRBV7-2
TGTGCCAGCAGCTTTCCGAATTCACCCCTCCACTTT
CASSFPNSPLHF
>once|-|TRBJ1-2|TRBV7-9
TGTGCCAGCAGCTTAGGATCAGGGGCACTCGACTATGGCTACACCTTC
CASSLGSGALDYGYTF
>-|-|TRBJ1-1|TRBV7-3
TGTGCCAGCAGCCGCACAGGAAACACTGAAGCTTTCTTT
CASSRTGNTEAFF
>-|TRBD1|TRBJ1-2|TRBV5-1
TGCGCCAGCTCTCCACAGGGGGCATATAACTATGGCTACACCTTC
CASSPQGAYNYGYTF
>-|-|TRBJ2-1|TRBV6-2/TRBV6-3
TGTGCCAGCAGTAGGAGGTCCAGGGAGCAGTTCTTC
CASSRRSREQFF
>few|-|TRBJ1-6|TRBV11-2
TGTGCCAGCAGCTTAGATAGGGCCGGGGTCCACTTT
CASSLDRAGVHF
>few|-|TRBJ1-6|TRBV6-6
TGTGCCGCGGGGTTGTCACCCCTCCACTTT
CAAGLSPLHF
>-|-|TRBJ1-2|TRBV27
TGTGCCAGCAGTTTATCTGTCAGTCCAGGGGATAACTATGGCTACACCTTC
CASSLSVSPGDNYGYTF
>-|TRBD1|TRBJ2-1|TRBV6-5
TGTGCCAGCAGTAACTCACAGGGGGCGTACAATGAGCAGTTCTTC
CASSNSQGAYNEQFF
>few|TRBD2|TRBJ2-2|TRBV6-4
TGTGCCAGCAGCCCAACTAGCGGGGACACCGGGGAGCTGTTTTTT
CASSPTSGDTGELFF
>-|-|TRBJ1-2|TRBV30
TGTGCCTGGAGAGCATTGGGCCCTGGCTACACCTTC
CAWRALGPGYTF
>-|-|TRBJ2-1|TRBV6-5
TGTGCCAGCCGGTTCGAGGTCGGCGATGAGCAGTTCTTC
CASRFEVGDEQFF
>-|-|TRBJ2-1|TRBV7-2
TGTGCCAGCAGCTTAGGGGACTTAGGGGTGGATGAGCAGTTCTTC
CASSLGDLGVDEQFF
>-|-|TRBJ1-3|TRBV9
TGTGCCAGCAGCGTAGGGGGTTCGGGGGCTGGAAACACCATATATTTT
CASSVGGSGAGNTIYF
>-|TRBD1|TRBJ1-4|TRBV9
TGTGCCAGCAGCGTAGTCGGGACAGCAACTAATGAAAAACTGTTTTTT
CASSVVGTATNEKLFF
>-|-|TRBJ1-4|TRBV2
TGTGCCAGCAGCCCAGGGGTACGGGAAAAACTGTTTTTT
CASSPGVREKLFF
>few|-|TRBJ1-1|TRBV19
TGTGCCAGTAGAGAAGACGGGATGAACACTGAAGCTTTCTTT
CASREDGMNTEAFF
>-|-|TRBJ2-3|TRBV7-6
TGTGCCAGCAGCTTAAGAGTTTGGACGGGGGGCACAGATACGCAGTATTTT
CASSLRVWTGGTDTQYF
>-|TRBD2|TRBJ2-5|TRBV19
TGTGCCAGTAGCTTTGGGACTAGCGGGGAAGAGACCCAGTACTTC
CASSFGTSGEETQYF
>-|TRBD1|TRBJ1-6|TRBV6-2/TRBV6-3
TGTGCCAGCAGTTCGGACAGGGCGAGGCCCAATTCACCCCTCCACTTT
CASSSDRARPNSPLHF
>few|-|TRBJ1-1|TRBV27
TGTGCCAGCAGCCCGACAGGAACTAACACTGAAGCTTTCTTT
CASSPTGTNTEAFF
>-|-|TRBJ1-5|TRBV30
TGTGCCTGGAGTCCCCGGGGACATTTCGGGCAGCCCCAGCATTTT
CAWSPRGHFGQPQHF
>few|TRBD1|TRBJ1-6|TRBV2
TGTGCCAGCAGTGAGTTGACAGGGGGAAATTCACCCCTCCACTTT
CASSELTGGNSPLHF
>once|TRBD1|TRBJ1-4|TRBV5-1
TGCGCCAGCAGCTCCGAGAAAGATTTCCGGGACAGTGAAAAACTGTTTTTT
CASSSEKDFRDSEKLFF
>-|-|TRBJ2-2|TRBV6-4
TGTGCCAGCAGCTCGTTAGTAAACACCGGGGAGCTGTTTTTT
CASSSLVNTGELFF
>-|TRBD2|TRBJ2-3|TRBV4-1
TGCGCCAGCAGCCATTCCGGGGGGGCGACAGATACGCAGTATTTT
CASSHSGGATDTQYF
>-|TRBD1|TRBJ2-7|TRBV3-1/TRBV3-2
TGTGCCAGCAGCCGATCAGGGGGCTCCTACGAGCAGTACTTC
CASSRSGGSYEQYF